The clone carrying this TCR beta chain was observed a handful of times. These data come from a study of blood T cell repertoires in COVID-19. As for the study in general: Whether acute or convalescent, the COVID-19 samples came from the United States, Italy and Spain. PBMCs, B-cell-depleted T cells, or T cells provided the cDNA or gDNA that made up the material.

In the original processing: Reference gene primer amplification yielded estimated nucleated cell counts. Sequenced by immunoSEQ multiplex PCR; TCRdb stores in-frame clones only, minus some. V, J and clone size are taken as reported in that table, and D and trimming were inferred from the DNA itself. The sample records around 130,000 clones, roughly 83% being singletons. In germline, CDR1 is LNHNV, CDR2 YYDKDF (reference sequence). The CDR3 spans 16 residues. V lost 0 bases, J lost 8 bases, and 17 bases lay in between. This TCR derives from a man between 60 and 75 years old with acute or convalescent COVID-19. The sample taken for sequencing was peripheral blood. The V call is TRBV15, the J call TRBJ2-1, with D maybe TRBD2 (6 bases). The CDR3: CATSRDRSGLLHEQFF. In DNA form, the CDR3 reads TGTGCCACCAGCAGAGATAGGAGCGGGTTACTCCATGAGCAGTTCTTC.